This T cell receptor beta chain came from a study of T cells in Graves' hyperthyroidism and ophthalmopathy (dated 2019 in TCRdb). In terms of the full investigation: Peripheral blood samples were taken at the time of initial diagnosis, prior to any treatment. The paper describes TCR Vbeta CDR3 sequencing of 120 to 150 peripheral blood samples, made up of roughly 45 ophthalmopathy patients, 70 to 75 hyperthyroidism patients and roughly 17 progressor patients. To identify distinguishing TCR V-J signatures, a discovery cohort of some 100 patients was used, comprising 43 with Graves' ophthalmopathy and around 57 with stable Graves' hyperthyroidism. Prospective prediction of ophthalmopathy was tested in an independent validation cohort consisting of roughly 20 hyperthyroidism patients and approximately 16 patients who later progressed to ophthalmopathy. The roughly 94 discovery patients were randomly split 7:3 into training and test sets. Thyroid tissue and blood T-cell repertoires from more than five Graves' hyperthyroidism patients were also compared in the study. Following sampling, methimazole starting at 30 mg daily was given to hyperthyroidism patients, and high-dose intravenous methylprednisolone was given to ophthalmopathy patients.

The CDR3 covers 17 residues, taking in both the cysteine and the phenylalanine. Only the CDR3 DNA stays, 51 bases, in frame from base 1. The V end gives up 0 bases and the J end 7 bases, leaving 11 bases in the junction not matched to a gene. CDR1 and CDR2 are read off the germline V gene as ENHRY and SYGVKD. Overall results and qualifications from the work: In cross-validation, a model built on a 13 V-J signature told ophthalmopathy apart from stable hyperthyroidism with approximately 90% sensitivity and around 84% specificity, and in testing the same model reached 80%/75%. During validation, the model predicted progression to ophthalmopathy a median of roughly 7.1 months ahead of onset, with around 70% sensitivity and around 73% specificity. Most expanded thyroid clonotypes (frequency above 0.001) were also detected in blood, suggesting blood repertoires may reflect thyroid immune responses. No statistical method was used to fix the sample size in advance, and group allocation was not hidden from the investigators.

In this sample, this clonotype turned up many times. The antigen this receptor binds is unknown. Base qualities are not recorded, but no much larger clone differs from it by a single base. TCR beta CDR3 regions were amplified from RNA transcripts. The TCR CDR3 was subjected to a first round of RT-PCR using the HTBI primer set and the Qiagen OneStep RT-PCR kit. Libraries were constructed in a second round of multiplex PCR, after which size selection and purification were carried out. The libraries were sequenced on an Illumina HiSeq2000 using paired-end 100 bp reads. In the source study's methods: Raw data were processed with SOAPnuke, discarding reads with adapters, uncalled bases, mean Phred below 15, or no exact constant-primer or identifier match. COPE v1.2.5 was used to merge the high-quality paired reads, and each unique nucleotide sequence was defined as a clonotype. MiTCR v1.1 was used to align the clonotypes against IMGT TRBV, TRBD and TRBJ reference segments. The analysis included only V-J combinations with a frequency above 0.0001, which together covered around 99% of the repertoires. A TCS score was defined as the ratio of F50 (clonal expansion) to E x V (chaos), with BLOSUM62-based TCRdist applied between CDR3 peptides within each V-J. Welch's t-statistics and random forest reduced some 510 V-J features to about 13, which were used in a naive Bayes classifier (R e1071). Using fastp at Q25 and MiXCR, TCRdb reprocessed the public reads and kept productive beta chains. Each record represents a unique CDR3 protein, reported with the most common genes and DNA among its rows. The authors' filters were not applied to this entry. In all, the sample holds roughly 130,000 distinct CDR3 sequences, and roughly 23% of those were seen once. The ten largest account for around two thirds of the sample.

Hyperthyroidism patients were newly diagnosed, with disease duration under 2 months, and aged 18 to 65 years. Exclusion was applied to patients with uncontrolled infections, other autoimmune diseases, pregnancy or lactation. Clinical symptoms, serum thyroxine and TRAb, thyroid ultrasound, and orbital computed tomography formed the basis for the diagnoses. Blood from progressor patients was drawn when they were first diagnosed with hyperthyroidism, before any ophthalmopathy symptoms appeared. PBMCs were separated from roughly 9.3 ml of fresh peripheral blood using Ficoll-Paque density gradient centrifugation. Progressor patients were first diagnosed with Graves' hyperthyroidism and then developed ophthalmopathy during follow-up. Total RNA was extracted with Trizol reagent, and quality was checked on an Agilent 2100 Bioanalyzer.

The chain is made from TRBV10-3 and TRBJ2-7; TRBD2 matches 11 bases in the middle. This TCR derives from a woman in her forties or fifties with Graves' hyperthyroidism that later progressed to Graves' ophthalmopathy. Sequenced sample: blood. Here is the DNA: TGTGCCATCAGTGAGTCGATAGCGGGAGGGCCGAGGGATGAGCAGTACTTC. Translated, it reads CAISESIAGGPRDEQYF.